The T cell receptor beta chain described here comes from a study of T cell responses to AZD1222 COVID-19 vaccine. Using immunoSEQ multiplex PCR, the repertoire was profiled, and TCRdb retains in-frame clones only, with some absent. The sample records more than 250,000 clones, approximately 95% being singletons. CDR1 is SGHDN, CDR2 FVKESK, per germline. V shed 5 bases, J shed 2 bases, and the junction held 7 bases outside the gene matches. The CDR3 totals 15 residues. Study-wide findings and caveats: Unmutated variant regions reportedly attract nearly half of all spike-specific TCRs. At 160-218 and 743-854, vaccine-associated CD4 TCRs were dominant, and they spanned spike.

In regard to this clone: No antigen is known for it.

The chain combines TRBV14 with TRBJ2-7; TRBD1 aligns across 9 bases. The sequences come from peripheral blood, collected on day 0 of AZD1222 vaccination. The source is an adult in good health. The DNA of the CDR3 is TGTGCCAGCAGCTCCGGGACAGGGTTTACCTACGAGCAGTACTTC. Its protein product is CASSSGTGFTYEQYF. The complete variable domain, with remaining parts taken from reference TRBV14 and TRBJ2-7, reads EAGVTQFPSHSVIEKGQTVTLRCDPISGHDNLYWYRRVMGKEIKFLLHFVKESKQDESGMPNNRFLAERTGGTYSTLKVQPAELEDSGVYFCASSSGTGFTYEQYFGPGTRLTVT.